This TCR beta chain is from a study of breast tumors, draining lymph nodes, adjacent tissues. TCRdb reanalysed the multiplex PCR reads using MiXCR and keeps one entry per CDR3 protein. The sample includes under 110,000 distinct CDR3 sequences, less than 40% seen only once; the top ten take 5.5% to 7%. The CDR3 contains 13 residues. Trimming shortened V by 5 bases and J by 3 bases, and 10 bases separated the two germline ends. Germline V gives CDR1 SGHTA, CDR2 FQGTGA. Overall study results and limits: Data only fit, rather than demonstrated, lymph node origin of most tumor T cells. Tumor and nontumor repertoires were significantly more similar in luminal-like than in basal-like breast cancer.

This clonotype was observed many times. The antigen is undetermined. Samples came from axillary lymph nodes draining the breast cancer. This TCR derives from a female donor with breast cancer. Some clones in this sample may be carry-over from other donors' samples. This sequence joins TRBV7-3 and TRBJ1-1, with D perhaps matching TRBD1 (5 bases). The sample comprised axillary lymph node tissue. The CDR3 DNA is TGTGCCAGCAGCCAAGGCAGGGACACTGAAGCTTTCTTT. Protein sequence: CASSQGRDTEAFF.